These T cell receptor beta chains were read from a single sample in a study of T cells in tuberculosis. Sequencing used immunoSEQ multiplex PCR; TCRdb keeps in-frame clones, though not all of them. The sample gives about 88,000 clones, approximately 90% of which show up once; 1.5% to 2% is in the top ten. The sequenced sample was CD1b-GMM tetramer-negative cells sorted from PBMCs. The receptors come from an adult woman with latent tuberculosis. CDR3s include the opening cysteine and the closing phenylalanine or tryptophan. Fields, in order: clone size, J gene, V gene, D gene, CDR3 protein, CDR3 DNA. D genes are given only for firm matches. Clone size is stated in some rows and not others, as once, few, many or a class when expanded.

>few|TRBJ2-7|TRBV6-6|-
CASSSPPPGLIYEQYF
TGTGCCAGCAGCTCTCCTCCTCCGGGGTTAATCTACGAGCAGTACTTC
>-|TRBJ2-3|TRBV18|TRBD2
CASSLAGATDTQYF
TGTGCCAGCTCGCTAGCGGGGGCTACAGATACGCAGTATTTT
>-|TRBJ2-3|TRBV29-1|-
CSVGGPFSSTDTQYF
TGCAGCGTCGGGGGACCGTTCTCTAGCACAGATACGCAGTATTTT
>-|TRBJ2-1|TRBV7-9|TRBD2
CASSLTRLAGSYNEQFF
TGTGCCAGCAGCCTAACCCGACTAGCGGGGAGTTACAATGAGCAGTTCTTC
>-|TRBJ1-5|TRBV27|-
CASSRLGTSNQPQHF
TGTGCCAGCAGCAGACTGGGGACAAGTAATCAGCCCCAGCATTTT
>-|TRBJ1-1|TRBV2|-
CASSERSTEAFF
TGTGCCAGCAGTGAACGGTCCACTGAAGCTTTCTTT
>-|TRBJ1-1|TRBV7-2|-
CASSRKMAPINTEAFF
TGTGCCAGCAGCAGAAAGATGGCACCGATAAACACTGAAGCTTTCTTT
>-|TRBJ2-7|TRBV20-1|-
CSATTVYEQYF
TGCAGTGCAACGACAGTTTACGAGCAGTACTTC
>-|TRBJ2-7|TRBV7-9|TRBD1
CASSGGTGGDEQYF
TGTGCCAGCAGTGGTGGGACAGGGGGGGACGAGCAGTACTTC
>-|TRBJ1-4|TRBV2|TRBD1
CASGRGLGEKLFF
TGTGCCAGCGGAAGGGGGCTTGGTGAAAAACTGTTTTTT
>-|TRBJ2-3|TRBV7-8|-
CASSLGLRKADTQYF
TGTGCCAGCAGCTTAGGTCTCAGGAAGGCAGATACGCAGTATTTT
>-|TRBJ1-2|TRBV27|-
CASSFGGNYGYTF
TGTGCCAGCAGTTTTGGGGGGAACTATGGCTACACCTTC
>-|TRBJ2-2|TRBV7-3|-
CASSLIGDPIRVGELFF
TGTGCCAGCAGCTTAATCGGGGATCCTATTCGAGTCGGGGAGCTGTTTTTT
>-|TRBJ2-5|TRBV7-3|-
CASSLGLLETQYF
TGTGCCAGCAGCTTAGGACTCCTCGAGACCCAGTACTTC
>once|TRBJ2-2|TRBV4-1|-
CASSPNLAGELFF
TGCGCCAGCAGCCCTAATTTGGCCGGGGAGCTGTTTTTT
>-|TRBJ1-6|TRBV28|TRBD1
CASSPLRTGWSSPLHF
TGTGCCAGCAGTCCTCTTCGGACAGGGTGGAGTTCACCCCTCCACTTT
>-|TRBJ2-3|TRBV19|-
CASSPNRVALSTDTQYF
TGTGCCAGTTCCCCCAATCGGGTGGCCCTAAGCACAGATACGCAGTATTTT
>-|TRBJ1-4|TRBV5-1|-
CASSLDRWEKLFF
TGCGCCAGCAGCTTGGACAGATGGGAAAAACTGTTTTTT
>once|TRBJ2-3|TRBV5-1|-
CASSLGGTQYF
TGCGCCAGCAGCTTGGGAGGGACGCAGTATTTT
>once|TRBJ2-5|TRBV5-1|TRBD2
CASSRGGEETQYF
TGCGCCAGCAGTCGGGGGGGGGAAGAGACCCAGTACTTC
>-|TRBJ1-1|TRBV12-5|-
CASGLGGLNTEAFF
TGTGCTAGTGGTTTGGGGGGCCTTAACACTGAAGCTTTCTTT
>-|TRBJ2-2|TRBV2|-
CASSDDRGNTGELFF
TGTGCCAGCAGTGACGACCGGGGGAACACCGGGGAGCTGTTTTTT
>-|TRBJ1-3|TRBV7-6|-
CASSSGLSGNTIYF
TGTGCCAGCAGCTCGGGACTCTCTGGAAACACCATATATTTT
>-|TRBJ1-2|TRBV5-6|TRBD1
CASSLWGTVVYYGYTF
TGTGCCAGCAGCTTGTGGGGGACAGTAGTGTACTATGGCTACACCTTC
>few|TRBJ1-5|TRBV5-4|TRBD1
CASSARQGTHPQHF
TGTGCCAGCAGCGCCCGACAGGGGACTCACCCCCAGCATTTT
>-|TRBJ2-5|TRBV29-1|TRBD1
CSVVKQGGKETQYF
TGCAGCGTTGTAAAACAGGGGGGAAAGGAGACCCAGTACTTC
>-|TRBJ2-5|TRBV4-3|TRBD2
CASSQAIGLAGGPQETQYF
TGCGCCAGCAGCCAAGCCATCGGACTAGCGGGGGGGCCACAAGAGACCCAGTACTTC
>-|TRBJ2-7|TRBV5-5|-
CASSWQEVSYEQYF
TGTGCCAGCAGCTGGCAGGAAGTTTCCTACGAGCAGTACTTC
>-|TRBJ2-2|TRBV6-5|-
CASSFPTGLNTGELFF
TGTGCCAGCAGTTTTCCGACAGGATTGAACACCGGGGAGCTGTTTTTT